The present entry profiles one T cell receptor beta chain with its context. Clones were read by immunoSEQ multiplex PCR, and TCRdb kept only the in-frame ones, dropping some. The data hold more than 9,000 clones, with roughly half observed a single time. The data stem from a study of T cells in localized non-small cell lung cancer. The V and J ends lost 4 bases and 10 bases respectively, with 13 bases between them. Germline lookup yields CDR1 MDHEN and CDR2 SYDVKM. CDR3 size: 12 residues. The V call is TRBV28, the J call TRBJ1-2, with TRBD1 as a possible D gene (5 bases). The specimen comprised lymph node tissue, sampled before any cancer treatment. This receptor was obtained from a woman aged 40-75 years with stage II squamous cell lung carcinoma. The DNA for the CDR3 is TGTGCCAGCAGTTACCTCCAGGGTACCTACACCTTC. It is translated as CASSYLQGTYTF.